The table lists the clone carrying this T cell receptor beta chain with a count of one. Its antigen is unidentified. This entry belongs to a study of T cell responses to AZD1222 COVID-19 vaccine. Repertoires were generated with immunoSEQ multiplex PCR, while TCRdb's copy carries only in-frame clones and drops some. The repertoire includes about 140,000 clones, roughly 89% of them detected once, and around 7.6% sits in the top ten. Study outcomes and limitations: Reports say nearly half of spike-specific TCRs go after unmutated variant regions. AZD1222 recipients seropositive at baseline numbered only six. Donors were chiefly white British, with a greater number of females, and clonal diversity was perhaps underestimated.

The receptor was derived from an adult who received the MenACWY meningococcal vaccine as a control. This specimen consisted of peripheral blood, obtained 28 days after the second dose of the MenACWY control vaccine.

The chain's CDR3 is CASSLVGTSGSSDTQYF. The CDR3 coding sequence is TGTGCCAGCAGCTTAGTGGGGACTAGCGGGAGTTCAGATACGCAGTATTTT. The V call is TRBV7-8, the J call TRBJ2-3; TRBD2 aligns across 14 bases. Germline trimming cut 1 base from V and 4 bases from J; bases unmatched to any gene: 4. Germline CDR1 is SGHVS and CDR2 is FQNEAQ. CDR3 length equals 17 residues.